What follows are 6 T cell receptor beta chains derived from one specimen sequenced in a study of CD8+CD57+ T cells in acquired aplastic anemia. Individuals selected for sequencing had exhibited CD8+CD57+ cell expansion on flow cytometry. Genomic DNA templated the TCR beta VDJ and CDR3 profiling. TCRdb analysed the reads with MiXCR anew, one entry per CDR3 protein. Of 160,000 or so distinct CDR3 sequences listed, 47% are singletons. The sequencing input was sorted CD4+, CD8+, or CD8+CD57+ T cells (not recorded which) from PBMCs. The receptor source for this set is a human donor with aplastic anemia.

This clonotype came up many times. CDR3 coding DNA: TGTGCCAGCAGTCCGGACCAGGATAATGAAAAACTGTTTTTT. Translating gives CASSPDQDNEKLFF. The chain carries TRBV7-9 and TRBJ1-4; D is uncertain. Looked up from germline, CDR1 is SEHNR and CDR2 is FQNEAQ (reference sequence). CDR3 length: 14 residues. V lost 6 bases to trimming and J lost 4 bases, with 12 bases between them.

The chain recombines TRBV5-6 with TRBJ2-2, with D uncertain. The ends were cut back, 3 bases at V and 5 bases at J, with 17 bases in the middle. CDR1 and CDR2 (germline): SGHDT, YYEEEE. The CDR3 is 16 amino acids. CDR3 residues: CASSSGVIRFTGELFF. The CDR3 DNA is TGTGCCAGCAGCTCTGGGGTCATCCGGTTTACCGGGGAGCTGTTTTTT.

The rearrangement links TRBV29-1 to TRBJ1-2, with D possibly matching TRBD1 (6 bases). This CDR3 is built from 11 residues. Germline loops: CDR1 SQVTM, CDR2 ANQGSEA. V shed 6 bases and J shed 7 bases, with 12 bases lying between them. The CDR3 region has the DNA TGCAGCGTAACAGGGAAGTTTGGCTACACCTTC. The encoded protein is CSVTGKFGYTF.

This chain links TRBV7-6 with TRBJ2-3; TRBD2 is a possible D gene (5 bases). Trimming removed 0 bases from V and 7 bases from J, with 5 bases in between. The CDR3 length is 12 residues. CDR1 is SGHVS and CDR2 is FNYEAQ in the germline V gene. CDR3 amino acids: CASSLAGNTQYF. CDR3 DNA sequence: TGTGCCAGCAGCTTAGCCGGGAATACGCAGTATTTT.

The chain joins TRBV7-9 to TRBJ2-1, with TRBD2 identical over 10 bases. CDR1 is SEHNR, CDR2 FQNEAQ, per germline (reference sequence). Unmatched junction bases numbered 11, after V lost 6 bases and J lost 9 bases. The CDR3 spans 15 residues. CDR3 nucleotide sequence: TGTGCCAGCAGTCTAAGCGGGGGGGCTAGTGCTGAGCAGTTCTTC. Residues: CASSLSGGASAEQFF.

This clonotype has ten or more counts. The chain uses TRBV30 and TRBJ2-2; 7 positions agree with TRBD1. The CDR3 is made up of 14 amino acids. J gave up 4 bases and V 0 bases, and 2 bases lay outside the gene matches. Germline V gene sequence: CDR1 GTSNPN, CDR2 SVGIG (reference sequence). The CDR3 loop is CAWSVWDSTGELFF. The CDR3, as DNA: TGTGCCTGGAGTGTGTGGGACAGCACCGGGGAGCTGTTTTTT.